This T cell receptor (beta chain) derives from a study of CD8 T cells in ankylosing spondylitis. General study points: Significant enrichment of disease-linked clones was reported in matched ankylosing spondylitis synovial fluid. What seemed typical of ankylosing spondylitis blood was a TCR beta motif built from roughly eight highly homologous variants.

TCRdb passed the 5' RACE reads through MiXCR, listing each CDR3 protein once. Of 27,000 or so distinct CDR3 sequences in the sample, 7.9% were seen once. This clonotype was counted ten times or more. Its target is unknown. Source material: blood. The source is a male donor with ankylosing spondylitis or in good health (not recorded which).

The DNA of the CDR3 is TGTGCCAGCAGTTTAAACAGGGGCGGCTACACCTTC. This encodes CASSLNRGGYTF. The chain employs TRBV12-3 or TRBV12-4 and TRBJ1-2, with 7 bases that match TRBD1. CDR3 length equals 12 residues. The junction had 2 bases not matched to a gene; V was cut back by 2 bases and J by 8 bases.